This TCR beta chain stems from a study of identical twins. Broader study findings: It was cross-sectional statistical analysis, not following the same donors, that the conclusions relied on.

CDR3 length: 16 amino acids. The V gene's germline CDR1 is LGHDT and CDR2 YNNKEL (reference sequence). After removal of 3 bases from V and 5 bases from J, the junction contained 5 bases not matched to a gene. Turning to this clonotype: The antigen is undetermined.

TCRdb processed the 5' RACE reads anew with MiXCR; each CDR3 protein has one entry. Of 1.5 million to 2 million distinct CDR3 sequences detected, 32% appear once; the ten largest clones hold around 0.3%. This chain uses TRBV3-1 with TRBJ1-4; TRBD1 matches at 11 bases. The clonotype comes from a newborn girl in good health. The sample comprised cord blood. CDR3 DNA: TGTGCCAGCAGCCATAGGACAGGGGGCGCCAATGAAAAACTGTTTTTT. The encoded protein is CASSHRTGGANEKLFF.